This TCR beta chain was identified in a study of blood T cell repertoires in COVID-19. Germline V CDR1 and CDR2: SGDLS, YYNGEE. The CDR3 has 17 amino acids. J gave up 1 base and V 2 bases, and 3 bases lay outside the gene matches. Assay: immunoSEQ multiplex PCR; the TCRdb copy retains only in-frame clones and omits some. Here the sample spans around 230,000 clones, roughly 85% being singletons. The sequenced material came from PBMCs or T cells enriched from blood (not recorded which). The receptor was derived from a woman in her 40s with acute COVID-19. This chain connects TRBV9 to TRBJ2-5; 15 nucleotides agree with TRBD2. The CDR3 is CASSVGLAGGSQETQYF. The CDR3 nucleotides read TGTGCCAGCAGCGTTGGACTAGCGGGGGGGAGCCAAGAGACCCAGTACTTC.